Listed here are 25 T cell receptor beta chains from one sample, sequenced in a study of cytomegalovirus exposure and HLA in healthy donors. Primers for the PCR totalled 60 Vbeta and 13 Jbeta. The repertoire was sequenced with immunoSEQ multiplex PCR; TCRdb's copy has only in-frame clones and lacks some. The table has about 150,000 clones, approximately 79% seen once; the top ten hold less than 2.5%. Sequencing used PBMCs. These receptors came from a male donor in good health and CMV-seronegative.

This chain connects TRBV4-2 to TRBJ1-2; 7 bases line up with TRBD1. The CDR3 has 13 residues. V shed 6 bases, J shed 4 bases, and the junction held 5 bases outside the gene matches. Germline CDR1 is LGHNA and CDR2 is YNFKEQ. CDR3 in DNA: TGTGCCAGCAGACTGACAGGGCTCTATGGCTACACCTTC. This encodes CASRLTGLYGYTF.

This chain connects TRBV9 to TRBJ1-1; 8 nucleotides align to TRBD1. V lost 0 bases, J lost 3 bases, and 7 bases stayed unmatched. The CDR3 has 16 residues. Germline V CDR1 and CDR2: SGDLS, YYNGEE. CDR3 protein: CASSVGTGLKDTEAFF. As DNA, the CDR3 is TGTGCCAGCAGCGTAGGGACAGGGCTTAAGGACACTGAAGCTTTCTTT.

The chain uses TRBV29-1 and TRBJ2-5; D not resolved. Trimming cost V 2 bases and J 0 bases, with 10 bases left between them. The length of the CDR3 is 14 residues. Looked up from germline, CDR1 is SQVTM and CDR2 is ANQGSEA. The CDR3 DNA sequence: TGCAGCGTTGAAATGGGTGACAACCAAGAGACCCAGTACTTC. It encodes CSVEMGDNQETQYF.

This chain joins TRBV21-1 and TRBJ1-3; TRBD1 is the table's D call, not checked against the DNA. TRBV21-1 is noted as a pseudogene. The CDR3 extends over 15 amino acids. CDR3 in DNA: TGTGCCAGCAGCAAAGGGGACAGGGGAGGAAACACCATATATTTT. It yields the protein CASSKGDRGGNTIYF.

The chain joins TRBV30 to TRBJ2-7; 9 bases align to TRBD1. Germline CDR1 GTSNPN, CDR2 SVGIG (reference sequence). The junction had 5 bases not matched to a gene; V was cut back by 3 bases and J by 2 bases. There are 14 residues in the CDR3. The CDR3 bases are TGTGCCTGGAGAGGGACAGGGAGGGCCTACGAGCAGTACTTC. This gives the protein CAWRGTGRAYEQYF. The whole variable domain, filled in from reference TRBV30 and TRBJ2-7, reads SQTIHQWPATLVQPVGSPLSLECTVEGTSNPNLYWYRQAAGRGLQLLFYSVGIGQISSEVPQNLSASRPQDRQFILSSKKLLLSDSGFYLCAWRGTGRAYEQYFGPGTRLTVT.

The rearrangement uses TRBV5-8 and TRBJ1-4; no clear D. V was trimmed by 0 bases and J by 5 bases, leaving 11 bases between them. The CDR3 is 15 residues long. From germline, CDR1 is SGHTS and CDR2 YDEGEE. CDR3 region: CASSLAAGRNEKLFF. CDR3 sequence (DNA): TGTGCCAGCAGCTTGGCGGCAGGAAGAAATGAAAAACTGTTTTTT.

This chain uses TRBV5-8 with TRBJ2-5; 7 positions match TRBD1. TRBJ2-7 matches the DNA end more closely, so the J call is doubtful. The length of the CDR3 is 14 residues. Germline CDR1 SGHTS, CDR2 YDEGEE. The CDR3 sequence: CASSTGQFSYEQYF. In DNA form, the CDR3 reads TGTGCCAGCAGCACGGGACAGTTCTCCTACGAGCAGTACTTC.

The CDR3 sequence: CASSVALGQTYEQYF. CDR3 DNA sequence: TGTGCCAGCAGTGTTGCATTGGGACAGACCTACGAGCAGTACTTC. The V gene is TRBV2, the J gene TRBJ2-7, with TRBD1 matching 7 bases. This CDR3 has 15 residues. V was pared by 4 bases and J by 2 bases, with 8 bases of the junction left unmatched. Per the germline V gene, CDR1 is SNHLY and CDR2 is FYNNEI.

The V call is TRBV6-1, the J call TRBJ2-1; TRBD1 matches at 10 bases. The CDR3 loop spans 15 amino acids. V shed 7 bases, J shed 0 bases, and the junction held 3 bases outside the gene matches. The germline gives CDR1 MNHNS, CDR2 SASEGT. DNA of the CDR3: TGTGCCAGCACCTGGACAGGGGGCTCCTACAATGAGCAGTTCTTC. Its translation: CASTWTGGSYNEQFF.

This clone occurred a few times. This chain joins TRBV7-6 and TRBJ2-5; a possible D gene is TRBD1 (5 bases). The end of the DNA is better explained by TRBJ2-7, so the J call may be wrong. Germline CDR1 reads SGHVS; CDR2 reads FNYEAQ. The CDR3 runs to 17 residues. CDR3 sequence: CASSSNRPSGIYYEQYF. The CDR3 DNA reads as TGTGCCAGCAGCTCCAACCGTCCCTCAGGGATTTACTACGAGCAGTACTTC.

In this sample, this clone turned up a few times. The chain has TRBV27 and TRBJ1-5; perhaps TRBD1 as D (6 bases). Germline CDR1 MNHEY, CDR2 SMNVEV (reference sequence). Trimming took 4 bases from V and 1 from J, leaving 23 bases between them. CDR3 length: 19 amino acids. This chain's CDR3 is CASSSYADRLNPSNQPQHF. The DNA of the CDR3 is TGTGCCAGCAGTTCCTACGCGGACAGATTAAACCCAAGCAATCAGCCCCAGCATTTT.

The genes are TRBV10-2 and TRBJ1-1; no clear D. V was shortened by 2 bases and J by 1 base, with 5 bases between the two germline ends. The CDR3 is 13 amino acids. The V gene's germline CDR1 is WSHSY and CDR2 SAAADI. The CDR3 nucleotides are TGCGCCAGCAGTGAGACGGGGAACACTGAAGCTTTCTTT. This translates into CASSETGNTEAFF.

This clone was picked up a small number of times. This chain links TRBV20-1 with TRBJ1-1; D gene uncertain. Germline values: CDR1 DFQATT, CDR2 SNEGSKA (reference sequence). The V and J ends lost 5 bases and 11 bases respectively, with 15 bases between them. This CDR3 spans 11 amino acids. Written as DNA, the CDR3 is TGCAGTGCTTCCTTAAGGCTACAGGCTTTCTTT. It codes for CSASLRLQAFF.

The J gene is TRBJ2-1, the V gene TRBV9; weak D call: TRBD2 (5 bases). Trimming took 0 bases from V and 11 from J, leaving 15 bases between them. Looked up from germline, CDR1 is SGDLS and CDR2 is YYNGEE. This CDR3 has 14 residues. CDR3 loop: CASSVVGDTMKQFF. For the CDR3, the DNA is TGTGCCAGCAGCGTAGTGGGAGATACAATGAAGCAGTTCTTC.

The J gene is TRBJ1-5, the V gene TRBV10-3, with D possibly TRBD1 on 5 matching bases. This CDR3 is built from 14 residues. CDR1 and CDR2 from the germline V gene are ENHRY and SYGVKD. The V and J ends lost 3 bases and 7 bases respectively, with 13 bases between them. The chain's CDR3 is CAISDEFGAQPQHF. CDR3 nucleotides: TGTGCCATCAGTGATGAATTTGGGGCCCAGCCCCAGCATTTT.

V is TRBV6-6 and J is TRBJ2-7; unclear D gene. Germline CDR1 is MNHNY and CDR2 is SVGAGI (reference sequence). The CDR3 is made up of 12 amino acids. Trimming cost V 5 bases and J 3 bases, with 8 bases left between them. The CDR3 nucleotides are TGTGCCAGCAGTGGTTCCAGCTACGAGCAGTACTTC. This codes for CASSGSSYEQYF.

The rearrangement joins TRBV23-1 to TRBJ1-5, with D possibly TRBD1 on 6 matching bases. TRBV23-1 is sorted into the ORF group, with uncertain function. The CDR3 sequence is 14 residues long. With 4 bases removed from V and 9 bases from J, the gap between germline ends came to 16 bases. The DNA of the CDR3 is TGCGCCAGCAGTCGGTGGGACATGGGGTGGCCCCAGCATTTT. Its translation: CASSRWDMGWPQHF.

A note on this clone: An end of the junction differs from the germline gene, which may be a read error. The chain recombines TRBV5-6 with TRBJ2-7, with TRBD1 matching over 11 bases. In germline, CDR1 is SGHDT, CDR2 YYEEEE. The CDR3 length is 13 residues. The CDR3 DNA reads as TGTGCCAGCACCCGGACAGGGGGCTACGAGCAGTACTTT. Translated: CASTRTGGYEQYF.

Of note for this clone: The sample contains more than one DNA sequence encoding this CDR3. This chain joins TRBV5-1 and TRBJ1-2; no definite D call. V gave up 2 bases and J gave up 0 bases, with 8 bases separating them. The CDR3 has 14 amino acids. Germline V gene sequence: CDR1 SGHRS, CDR2 YFSETQ. The chain's CDR3 is CASSFGTANYGYTF. CDR3 DNA: TGCGCCAGCAGCTTCGGAACAGCTAACTATGGCTACACCTTC.

The chain employs TRBV5-1 and TRBJ1-1; 10 bases fit TRBD1. Trimming removed 3 bases from V and 6 bases from J; junction bases left unmatched: 2. In germline, CDR1 is SGHRS, CDR2 YFSETQ. The length of the CDR3 is 13 residues. This CDR3 reads CASSYGTGAEAFF. In nucleotides, the CDR3 is TGCGCCAGCAGCTACGGGACAGGGGCTGAAGCTTTCTTT. Supplemented by reference TRBV5-1 and TRBJ1-1, the full variable domain reads KAGVTQTPRYLIKTRGQQVTLSCSPISGHRSVSWYQQTPGQGLQFLFEYFSETQRNKGNFPGRFSGRQFSNSRSEMNVSTLELGDSALYLCASSYGTGAEAFFGQGTRLTVV.

This clone was seen more than once but under ten times. The rearrangement joins TRBV29-1 to TRBJ2-1; D unresolved. Per germline, CDR1 SQVTM and CDR2 ANQGSEA. CDR3 length: 13 residues. V dropped 2 bases and J dropped 1 base, with 6 bases sitting between them. CDR3 nucleotide sequence: TGCAGCGTTGAACCCGGTTCCTACAATGAGCAGTTCTTC. Its protein is CSVEPGSYNEQFF.

This clone was detected once. This chain connects TRBV5-1 to TRBJ1-2, with 7 bases identical to TRBD1. J was trimmed by 5 bases and V by 4 bases; bases with no gene match: 5. Germline CDR1 reads SGHRS; CDR2 reads YFSETQ. The CDR3 has 13 residues. The DNA of the CDR3 is TGCGCCAGCAGCCAAGACAGGGTGTATGGCTACACCTTC. Protein product: CASSQDRVYGYTF.

The rearrangement joins TRBV7-2 to TRBJ1-4, with 7 bases identical to TRBD1. The CDR3 sequence is 15 residues long. Germline CDR1 reads SGHTA; CDR2 reads FQGNSA. V shed 5 bases, J shed 8 bases, and the junction held 11 bases outside the gene matches. CDR3 DNA sequence: TGTGCCAGCAGCAGTTCCGGGACAGCTTACGAAAAACTGTTTTTT. Its protein is CASSSSGTAYEKLFF.

The gene calls are TRBV27 and TRBJ1-2; D remains unclear. CDR1 is MNHEY and CDR2 is SMNVEV in the germline V gene (reference sequence). V was cut by 3 bases and J by 2 bases, with 10 bases left in between. This CDR3 spans 14 amino acids. The DNA of the CDR3 is TGTGCCAGCAGTTTCGGTCAACAGAACTATGGCTACACCTTC. This codes for CASSFGQQNYGYTF.

This clone was detected only a few times. The chain links TRBV6-5 to TRBJ2-2; TRBD1 matches at 7 bases. Looked up from germline, CDR1 is MNHEY and CDR2 is SVGAGI. The CDR3 sequence is 15 residues long. V lost 2 bases, J lost 5 bases, and 5 bases stayed unmatched. CDR3 nucleotide sequence: TGTGCCAGCAGTTACGGTGACAGGGTAACCGGGGAGCTGTTTTTT. Amino acids: CASSYGDRVTGELFF.